Following are 32 T cell receptor beta chains from one sample sequenced in a study of T cells in Graves' hyperthyroidism and ophthalmopathy. TCR beta CDR3 regions were amplified from RNA. During a first-round RT-PCR of the TCR CDR3, the HTBI primer set was used. A single record per CDR3 protein comes from TCRdb applying MiXCR to the multiplex PCR reads. The table lists a few hundred thousand distinct CDR3 sequences, roughly an eighth of them singletons. The sequenced sample consisted of blood. The receptors here all came from a middle-aged woman with Graves' ophthalmopathy.

This clonotype appeared many times. The rearrangement joins TRBV20-1 to TRBJ2-7; D is possibly TRBD1 or TRBD2 (6 bases each). The CDR3 sequence is 13 residues long. CDR1 is DFQATT and CDR2 is SNEGSKA in the germline V gene (reference sequence). The V and J ends lost 8 bases and 1 base respectively, with 15 bases between them. CDR3 protein: CSPWGAGSYEQYF. DNA of the CDR3: TGCAGTCCATGGGGGGCAGGATCCTACGAGCAGTACTTC.

The chain is built from TRBV20-1 and TRBJ1-1; no reliable D call. The germline V gene has CDR1 DFQATT and CDR2 SNEGSKA (reference sequence). CDR3 length equals 11 residues. Trimming took off 3 bases at V and 7 bases at J, with 9 bases between the two ends. The CDR3 DNA is TGCAGTGCTAGTCCCGCGTATGAAGCTTTCTTT. Its translation is CSASPAYEAFF.

At least ten counts were recorded for this clonotype. The chain is built from TRBV10-3 and TRBJ1-5; maybe TRBD1 (5 bases). Germline CDR1 and CDR2: ENHRY and SYGVKD. The CDR3 contains 14 residues. Deletions cut 3 bases from V and 0 bases from J, with 6 bases between. The CDR3 protein is CAISEDSSNQPQHF. In nucleotides, the CDR3 is TGTGCCATCAGTGAAGACAGTAGCAATCAGCCCCAGCATTTT.

For this clonotype: A much bigger clone sits one base away, suggesting this may be a read error. V is TRBV6-1 and J is TRBJ1-1, with TRBD1 as a possible D gene (5 bases). Between the trimmed V and J ends, which lost 11 bases and 11 bases, there was a span of 18 bases. The CDR3 has 11 residues. Looked up from germline, CDR1 is MNHNS and CDR2 is SASEGT. The CDR3 sequence is CAALNRKMAFF. The CDR3 nucleotides read TGTGCCGCATTAAACAGGAAGATGGCTTTCTTT.

This clonotype has ten or more counts. This rearrangement joins TRBV27 to TRBJ2-3; D not resolved. Trimming took 6 bases from V and 0 from J, leaving 10 bases between them. Germline V CDR1 and CDR2: MNHEY, SMNVEV (reference sequence). This CDR3 contains 14 residues. For the CDR3, the DNA is TGTGCCAGCAGACGAGGTTACAGCACAGATACGCAGTATTTT. This sequence encodes CASRRGYSTDTQYF.

This clonotype was seen a handful of times. Since a much larger clone is just one base distant, this may be a read error. The chain recombines TRBV11-2 with TRBJ2-7; D gene unclear. CDR3 size: 11 residues. Germline V gene data show CDR1 as SGHAT and CDR2 as FQNNGV. CDR3 protein: CASSVAYEQHF. The CDR3 nucleotides read TGTGCCAGCAGCGTTGCCTACGAGCAGCACTTC.

This sequence joins TRBV7-9 and TRBJ2-7, with TRBD1 as a possible D gene (6 bases). Germline CDR1 SEHNR, CDR2 FQNEAQ (reference sequence). Trimming removed 5 bases from V and 3 bases from J, with 14 bases in between. The CDR3 has 14 amino acids. The CDR3 DNA is TGTGCCAGCAGCCAGACACAGGGCGGCTACGAGCAGTACTTC. Its protein is CASSQTQGGYEQYF.

Only a few counts were recorded for this clonotype. The chain carries TRBV12-3 or TRBV12-4 and TRBJ2-1, with 7 nucleotides matching TRBD1. After removal of 6 bases from V and 8 bases from J, the junction contained 10 bases not matched to a gene. CDR3 size: 14 residues. The CDR3 sequence: CASSLLGGMDEQFF. The CDR3 DNA follows: TGTGCCAGCAGCCTCCTAGGGGGCATGGATGAGCAGTTCTTC.

This clonotype has just a few counts. The chain is built from TRBV12-3 or TRBV12-4 and TRBJ2-7; 11 nucleotides match TRBD2. The CDR3 has 14 residues. J lost 7 bases, V lost 5 bases, and 7 bases had no gene match. In DNA form, the CDR3 reads TGTGCCAGCAGTCTTCTAGCGGGAGGTAGTGAGCAGTACTTC. Translated, it gives CASSLLAGGSEQYF.

The table lists this clonotype with a few counts. The chain recombines TRBV19 with TRBJ2-7; weak D call: TRBD2 (7 bases). Per germline, CDR1 LNHDA and CDR2 SQIVND (reference sequence). The CDR3 covers 14 residues. V dropped 3 bases and J dropped 3 bases, with 12 bases sitting between them. CDR3 sequence (DNA): TGTGCCAGTAGTATGGCAGGGGACTACTACGAGCAGTACTTC. Translated: CASSMAGDYYEQYF.

This clonotype was seen repeatedly, ten times or more. The chain links TRBV7-2 to TRBJ2-3; 7 bases align to TRBD2. The germline V gene encodes CDR1 SGHTA and CDR2 FQGNSA. The CDR3 consists of 15 residues. Trimming removed 1 base from V and 7 bases from J; junction bases left unmatched: 8. CDR3 sequence reads: CASSLVGTNEHTQYF. DNA for the CDR3: TGTGCCAGCAGCTTAGTAGGGACTAACGAACATACGCAGTATTTT.

V gene TRBV7-9 combines with J gene TRBJ2-4; 11 nucleotides agree with TRBD1. Unmatched junction bases numbered 8, after V lost 5 bases and J lost 2 bases. Germline lookup yields CDR1 SEHNR and CDR2 FQNEAQ (reference sequence). This CDR3 comprises 17 residues. The CDR3 spells CASSAPGQGESKNIQYF. CDR3 coding DNA: TGTGCCAGCAGCGCCCCGGGACAGGGGGAGTCCAAAAACATTCAGTACTTC.

This clonotype occurred many times. V and J are TRBV12-3 or TRBV12-4 and TRBJ2-5, with 8 bases lining up with TRBD2. V lost 3 bases to trimming and J lost 3 bases; unmatched junction nucleotides: 3. CDR3 length equals 14 residues. The CDR3 spells CASSFSGSEETQYF. CDR3 DNA sequence: TGTGCCAGCAGTTTCAGCGGGAGCGAAGAGACCCAGTACTTC.

The sample holds many counts of this clonotype. V and J are TRBV5-1 and TRBJ2-1; 11 nucleotides match TRBD2. Germline CDR1 SGHRS, CDR2 YFSETQ. The CDR3 has 16 amino acids. J gave up 9 bases and V 0 bases, and 8 bases lay outside the gene matches. CDR3 residues: CASSLAGSGGASEQFF. The CDR3 region has the DNA TGCGCCAGCAGCTTGGCCGGTAGCGGGGGGGCCAGTGAGCAGTTCTTC. The entire variable domain, with the rest obtained from reference TRBV5-1 and TRBJ2-1, is as follows: KAGVTQTPRYLIKTRGQQVTLSCSPISGHRSVSWYQQTPGQGLQFLFEYFSETQRNKGNFPGRFSGRQFSNSRSEMNVSTLELGDSALYLCASSLAGSGGASEQFFGPGTRLTVL.

The chain couples TRBV5-4 to TRBJ1-6; the D is unclear. V dropped 2 bases and J dropped 0 bases, with 6 bases sitting between them. The CDR3 extends over 15 amino acids. The germline V gene has CDR1 SGHNT and CDR2 YYREEE (reference sequence). CDR3 amino acids: CASSFGSSYNSPLHF. CDR3 coding DNA: TGTGCCAGCAGCTTCGGAAGCTCCTATAATTCACCCCTCCACTTT.

The J gene is TRBJ2-4, the V gene TRBV18; D unclear. V dropped 4 bases and J dropped 0 bases, with 7 bases sitting between them. Per the germline V gene, CDR1 is KGHSH and CDR2 is LQKENI. This CDR3 comprises 14 residues. The CDR3 region is CASSQQLAKNIQYF. Written as DNA, the CDR3 is TGTGCCAGCTCACAACAACTAGCCAAAAACATTCAGTACTTC.

This clonotype came up a few times. J is TRBJ1-1 and V is TRBV20-1; D ambiguous. The CDR3 length is 13 residues. V dropped 5 bases and J dropped 1 base, with 11 bases sitting between them. Germline loops: CDR1 DFQATT, CDR2 SNEGSKA (reference sequence). CDR3: CSAERTANTEAFF. The DNA of the CDR3 is TGCAGTGCTGAAAGGACGGCGAACACTGAAGCTTTCTTT.

This clonotype was counted at least ten times. CDR3 DNA: TGTGCCATCAGCCCGCACGGAGGGGTACGGGAGACCCAGTACTTC. Protein sequence: CAISPHGGVRETQYF. This rearrangement joins TRBV10-3 to TRBJ2-5; D is perhaps TRBD2 (6 bases). Germline assignment: CDR1 ENHRY and CDR2 SYGVKD. The CDR3 runs to 15 residues. The germline V and J ends were trimmed by 6 bases and 5 bases, with 19 bases remaining between them.

The gene calls are TRBV19 and TRBJ2-2; D is unclear. The ends were cut back, 2 bases at V and 1 base at J, with 8 bases in the middle. The CDR3 is made up of 15 amino acids. The V gene's germline CDR1 is LNHDA and CDR2 SQIVND (reference sequence). CDR3 sequence reads: CASSILPGNTGELFF. In nucleotides, the CDR3 is TGTGCCAGTAGTATATTGCCGGGGAACACCGGGGAGCTGTTTTTT.

The V gene is TRBV20-1, the J gene TRBJ2-7; 7 bases map to TRBD2. Germline V gives CDR1 DFQATT, CDR2 SNEGSKA (reference sequence). The CDR3 covers 13 residues. V was pared by 5 bases and J by 2 bases, with 6 bases of the junction left unmatched. The CDR3 loop is CSAAGVRTYEQYF. The CDR3 nucleotides read TGCAGTGCTGCGGGGGTTAGAACCTACGAGCAGTACTTC.

This clonotype has a handful of counts. V usage is TRBV19 and J usage is TRBJ1-5; no definite D call. V was clipped by 5 bases and J by 5 bases, with 13 bases between them. Germline CDR1 and CDR2: LNHDA and SQIVND (reference sequence). CDR3 size: 14 residues. The CDR3 DNA reads TGTGCCAGTAGTGTCCGACGGGGTGATCAGCCCCAGCATTTT. Its protein is CASSVRRGDQPQHF.

The chain is built from TRBV20-1 and TRBJ2-1, with 12 bases aligning to TRBD2. The CDR3 runs 14 residues. Per the germline V gene, CDR1 is DFQATT and CDR2 is SNEGSKA (reference sequence). The DNA for the CDR3 is TGCAGCCCCCTCGGACTAGCGGGAATCGATGAGCAGTTCTTC. It codes for CSPLGLAGIDEQFF.

V usage is TRBV6-2 or TRBV6-3 and J usage is TRBJ2-7; 8 nucleotides agree with TRBD1. J lost 6 bases, V lost 2 bases, and 3 bases had no gene match. This CDR3 has 13 amino acids. Germline lookup yields CDR1 MNHEY and CDR2 SVGEGT. The CDR3 region has the DNA TGTGCCAGCAGTTACGCCGACAGGGGCGAGCAGTACTTC. It specifies CASSYADRGEQYF.

This clonotype has more than one count but fewer than ten. This chain uses TRBV24-1 with TRBJ2-1, with D perhaps matching TRBD2 (5 bases). CDR1 is KGHDR, CDR2 SFDVKD, per germline. The length of the CDR3 is 16 residues. Trimming left V 3 bases short and J 2 bases short, with 13 bases between. CDR3 nucleotides: TGTGCCACCAGTGATCCACAAGGAGGACCCTACAATGAGCAGTTCTTC. Translating it yields CATSDPQGGPYNEQFF.

This clonotype was seen only a few times. The V and J genes are TRBV20-1 and TRBJ2-2, with 9 bases identical to TRBD1. The CDR3 is made up of 16 amino acids. CDR1 is DFQATT, CDR2 SNEGSKA, per germline (reference sequence). J gave up 6 bases and V 6 bases, and 14 bases lay outside the gene matches. This CDR3 is CSARKAGQGFAGELFF. The CDR3 nucleotides read TGCAGTGCAAGAAAAGCGGGACAGGGTTTCGCCGGGGAGCTGTTTTTT.

This chain links TRBV5-6 with TRBJ1-3; D unclear. CDR1 is SGHDT, CDR2 YYEEEE, per germline. The CDR3 runs to 15 residues. V lost 0 bases, J lost 2 bases, and 9 bases lay in between. CDR3 protein: CASSLAGTAGNTIYF. CDR3 DNA sequence: TGTGCCAGCAGCTTGGCCGGTACAGCTGGAAACACCATATATTTT.

The chain links TRBV11-3 to TRBJ1-6; no clear D. This CDR3 comprises 14 residues. Germline V lookup: CDR1 SGHNT, CDR2 YENEEA. Trimming stripped 5 bases from V and 8 bases from J, with 13 bases between. The DNA of the CDR3 is TGTGCCAGCAGCCACGGGAACCGGGATTCACCCCTCCACTTT. It codes for CASSHGNRDSPLHF.

This clonotype was counted many times. The chain has TRBV6-1 and TRBJ1-5; 12 nucleotides align to TRBD1. Germline CDR1 reads MNHNS; CDR2 reads SASEGT. The V gene end was trimmed by 8 bases and the J gene end by 6 bases; junction bases not matched to a gene: 11. The length of the CDR3 is 16 residues. The CDR3 loop reads CASLRTGTGGTQPQHF. CDR3 nucleotides: TGTGCCAGCCTCCGGACCGGGACAGGGGGCACTCAGCCCCAGCATTTT.

This clonotype was observed many times. This chain connects TRBV7-2 to TRBJ1-2, with D perhaps TRBD1 (5 bases). Trimming left V 1 base short and J 7 bases short, with 13 bases between. The CDR3 length is 14 residues. Germline values: CDR1 SGHTA, CDR2 FQGNSA. The CDR3 is CASSLVGGFSGYTF. In DNA, the CDR3 is TGTGCCAGCAGCTTAGTCGGGGGATTTAGTGGCTACACCTTC.

The chain recombines TRBV28 with TRBJ2-7; D not certain. Germline CDR1 and CDR2: MDHEN and SYDVKM. V was pared by 1 base and J by 6 bases, with 16 bases between. This CDR3 has 15 residues. CDR3 sequence (DNA): TGTGCCAGCAGTTTATTTCTGGCTTCCCCAAGCGAGCAGTACTTC. This translates into CASSLFLASPSEQYF.

The J gene is TRBJ2-1, the V gene TRBV30; 8 nucleotides line up with TRBD2. Trimming at V came to 4 bases and at J to 0 bases, leaving 17 bases not matched to a gene. The germline CDR1 and CDR2 sequences are GTSNPN and SVGIG (reference sequence). This CDR3 has 19 residues. The CDR3 DNA follows: TGTGCCTGGAAATTGGGGAAGACTAGCGAGAGCCGCTCCTACAATGAGCAGTTCTTC. Translating it yields CAWKLGKTSESRSYNEQFF.

A few counts support this clonotype. V usage is TRBV4-2 and J usage is TRBJ2-1; 11 nucleotides agree with TRBD2. Per the germline V gene, CDR1 is LGHNA and CDR2 is YNFKEQ. This CDR3 spans 18 amino acids. V lost 0 bases and J lost 8; bases outside the gene matches: 12. The CDR3 DNA is TGTGCCAGCAGCCAAGAGGGTATAGCGGGGGGGCTGGAGGATGAGCAGTTCTTC. This translates into CASSQEGIAGGLEDEQFF.